The 31 T cell receptor beta chains given below trace back to one sample, sequenced in a study of cytomegalovirus exposure and HLA in healthy donors. The study ran its PCR with 60 Vbeta and 13 Jbeta primers. Produced via immunoSEQ multiplex PCR; TCRdb's table is partial and in-frame only. The table lists around 120,000 clones, 65% to 80% of them singletons. Sequencing was carried out using PBMCs. Receptor source: a human donor in good health.

The chain uses TRBV27 and TRBJ1-6; TRBD1 might be the D (6 bases). The CDR3 spans 14 residues. Germline CDR1 is MNHEY and CDR2 is SMNVEV (reference sequence). Trimming took 4 bases from V and 9 from J, leaving 13 bases between them. CDR3 sequence reads: CASSSGPGVSPLHF. CDR3 nucleotides: TGTGCCAGCAGTTCGGGTCCAGGGGTTTCACCCCTCCACTTT.

This clone was observed a handful of times. The chain employs TRBV4-2 and TRBJ1-5; 8 nucleotides match TRBD1. V shed 1 base, J shed 3 bases, and the junction held 14 bases outside the gene matches. Germline CDR1 is LGHNA and CDR2 is YNFKEQ. CDR3 size: 19 residues. The CDR3 region is CASSQGPLGTGVLNQPQHF. As DNA, the CDR3 is TGTGCCAGCAGCCAAGGGCCGTTAGGGACAGGAGTACTCAATCAGCCCCAGCATTTT.

The genes are TRBV4-1 and TRBJ2-1; D is uncertain. Trimming left V 1 base short and J 9 bases short, with 13 bases between. The CDR3 has 14 residues. Germline-derived CDR1 and CDR2 are MGHRA and YSYEKL. The CDR3 region has the DNA TGCGCCAGCAGCCAAGTGGGCCCGTCCGTTGAGCAGTTCTTC. This translates into CASSQVGPSVEQFF.

This chain connects TRBV11-2 to TRBJ2-1; TRBD2 is a possible D gene (6 bases). From germline, CDR1 is SGHAT and CDR2 FQNNGV. The CDR3 consists of 16 residues. V was clipped by 5 bases and J by 1 base, with 15 bases between them. CDR3 DNA sequence: TGTGCCAGCAGCGGGGGGTTGGGGGAGTCCTACAATGAGCAGTTCTTC. The encoded protein is CASSGGLGESYNEQFF. The full variable domain, completed using reference TRBV11-2 and TRBJ2-1, is EAGVAQSPRYKIIEKRQSVAFWCNPISGHATLYWYQQILGQGPKLLIQFQNNGVVDDSQLPKDRFSAERLKGVDSTLKIQPAKLEDSAVYLCASSGGLGESYNEQFFGPGTRLTVL.

The CDR3 coding sequence is TGTGCCATCAGTGAGGTCGAAGTTAGCACTGAAGCTTTCTTT. This codes for CAISEVEVSTEAFF. V and J are TRBV10-3 and TRBJ1-1; D remains ambiguous. Germline lookup yields CDR1 ENHRY and CDR2 SYGVKD. V lost 2 bases to trimming and J lost 4 bases, with 11 bases between them. The CDR3 consists of 14 residues.

The chain recombines TRBV5-5 with TRBJ2-3; D is undetermined. The germline CDR1 and CDR2 sequences are SGHKS and YYEKEE (reference sequence). The CDR3 totals 15 residues. V lost 6 bases and J 2 bases, leaving 16 bases between the germline ends. The CDR3 here is CASTLRPGITDTQYF. The CDR3 DNA follows: TGTGCCAGCACCCTCCGCCCGGGTATCACAGATACGCAGTATTTT.

The chain is built from TRBV5-5 and TRBJ2-5; the D gene is possibly TRBD1 (5 bases). Trimming pared 5 bases from V and 5 bases from J, leaving 19 bases between. This CDR3 spans 15 amino acids. Per germline, CDR1 SGHKS and CDR2 YYEKEE (reference sequence). CDR3 coding DNA: TGTGCCAGCAGTTCCGACCTACAGGTGGTTGAGACCCAGTACTTC. This gives the protein CASSSDLQVVETQYF. The variable domain in full, with the rest retrieved from reference TRBV5-5 and TRBJ2-5, is DAGVTQSPTHLIKTRGQQVTLRCSPISGHKSVSWYQQVLGQGPQFIFQYYEKEERGRGNFPDRFSARQFPNYSSELNVNALLLGDSALYLCASSSDLQVVETQYFGPGTRLLVL.

J is TRBJ2-1 and V is TRBV29-1; possible D gene TRBD2, 6 bases. CDR3 size: 13 residues. Germline CDR1 reads SQVTM; CDR2 reads ANQGSEA. V was trimmed by 4 bases and J by 8 bases, leaving 15 bases between them. CDR3: CSVVMGGSYEQFF. CDR3 in DNA: TGCAGCGTTGTGATGGGGGGAAGTTATGAGCAGTTCTTC.

The J gene is TRBJ1-6, the V gene TRBV6-1, with TRBD1 matching 7 bases. The CDR3 has 15 amino acids. In germline, CDR1 is MNHNS, CDR2 SASEGT. The V gene end was trimmed by 5 bases and the J gene end by 4 bases; junction bases not matched to a gene: 5. Here the CDR3 DNA reads TGTGCCAGCAGTCCCCTGGACAGGTATAATTCACCCCTCCACTTT. The encoded protein is CASSPLDRYNSPLHF.

The chain is built from TRBV27 and TRBJ2-3; D unresolved. Trimming removed 7 bases from V and 2 bases from J, with 13 bases in between. CDR1 and CDR2 from the germline V gene are MNHEY and SMNVEV (reference sequence). CDR3 size: 14 residues. CDR3 in amino acids: CASTPAGYTDTQYF. The CDR3 coding sequence is TGTGCCAGCACCCCGGCAGGTTACACAGATACGCAGTATTTT.

This chain uses TRBV11-2 with TRBJ2-5; a possible D gene is TRBD2 (6 bases). This CDR3 is built from 16 residues. Germline loops: CDR1 SGHAT, CDR2 FQNNGV. The germline V and J ends were trimmed by 1 base and 4 bases, with 16 bases remaining between them. Written as DNA, the CDR3 is TGTGCCAGCAGCTTAGGCCATGGGGGGTCTAGAGAGACCCAGTACTTC. Encoded protein: CASSLGHGGSRETQYF. Full variable domain (rest looked up from reference TRBV11-2 and TRBJ2-5): EAGVAQSPRYKIIEKRQSVAFWCNPISGHATLYWYQQILGQGPKLLIQFQNNGVVDDSQLPKDRFSAERLKGVDSTLKIQPAKLEDSAVYLCASSLGHGGSRETQYFGPGTRLLVL.

The V and J genes are TRBV14 and TRBJ2-1; the D gene is possibly TRBD2 (5 bases). The CDR3 runs to 12 residues. The V gene lost 4 bases and the J gene lost 9 bases, with 10 bases spanning the gap. CDR1 is SGHDN, CDR2 FVKESK, per germline. The CDR3 spells CASSPTRGEQFF. CDR3 sequence (DNA): TGTGCCAGCAGCCCTACTAGAGGTGAGCAGTTCTTC.

V gene TRBV6-1 combines with J gene TRBJ2-7; 7 bases map to TRBD2. The trim removed 4 bases at V and 2 bases at J, leaving 11 bases unmatched. This CDR3 comprises 16 residues. The germline V gene has CDR1 MNHNS and CDR2 SASEGT. The CDR3 DNA sequence: TGTGCCAGCAGTGGCCTCTTCCAGGGAGGGGCCTACGAGCAGTACTTC. Its translation: CASSGLFQGGAYEQYF.

The J gene is TRBJ1-5, the V gene TRBV7-8; tentative D call: TRBD1 (6 bases). This CDR3 has 15 residues. The V end was cut by 2 bases, the J end by 3 bases, with 11 bases between. Germline CDR1 and CDR2: SGHVS and FQNEAQ. The CDR3 DNA reads as TGTGCCAGCAGCTTATATAACAGGGTCAATCAGCCCCAGCATTTT. Its protein product is CASSLYNRVNQPQHF.

This clone showed up just once. The J gene is TRBJ2-5, the V gene TRBV18, with 7 bases that match TRBD1. After removal of 3 bases from V and 0 bases from J, the junction contained 4 bases not matched to a gene. The CDR3 runs 15 residues. Germline V gene lookup returns CDR1 KGHSH and CDR2 LQKENI. As DNA, the CDR3 is TGTGCCAGCTCACCCGGGACAGAGCACCAAGAGACCCAGTACTTC. It yields the protein CASSPGTEHQETQYF.

The rearrangement uses TRBV6-5 and TRBJ1-4, with D unresolved. The CDR3 sequence is 14 residues long. CDR1 and CDR2 from the germline V gene are MNHEY and SVGAGI. Trimming took off 8 bases at V and 0 bases at J, with 10 bases between the two ends. CDR3 protein: CASSPTATNEKLFF. The DNA of the CDR3 is TGTGCCAGCTCCCCCACAGCAACTAATGAAAAACTGTTTTTT.

This rearrangement joins TRBV11-2 to TRBJ2-5, with 12 bases identical to TRBD2. The germline CDR1 and CDR2 sequences are SGHAT and FQNNGV. This CDR3 is built from 15 residues. The V gene end was trimmed by 1 base and the J gene end by 5 bases; junction bases not matched to a gene: 2. The CDR3, as DNA: TGTGCCAGCAGCTTAGCTAGCGGGGGGGCGGAGACCCAGTACTTC. Encoded protein: CASSLASGGAETQYF.

The chain carries TRBV7-6 and TRBJ2-5, with 7 bases identical to TRBD2. Germline V gene data show CDR1 as SGHVS and CDR2 as FNYEAQ. This CDR3 has 13 residues. The V and J ends lost 7 bases and 5 bases, in that order; junction bases with no gene match: 7. CDR3 coding DNA: TGTGCCAGCAAGGAACTAGCGTGGGAGACCCAGTACTTC. Translation gives CASKELAWETQYF.

V gene TRBV19 combines with J gene TRBJ1-5; a possible D gene is TRBD1 (5 bases). Germline CDR1 and CDR2: LNHDA and SQIVND (reference sequence). The CDR3 is 10 residues long. V was cut by 9 bases and J by 7 bases, with 7 bases left in between. The CDR3 is CARRGQPQHF. The CDR3 region has the DNA TGTGCCAGAAGGGGACAGCCCCAGCATTTT.

This rearrangement joins TRBV19 to TRBJ1-2; D not resolved. This CDR3 is 13 amino acids long. Germline-derived CDR1 and CDR2 are LNHDA and SQIVND (reference sequence). Trimming removed 5 bases at V and 3 bases at J, with 10 bases between. This CDR3 is CASSLQIYYGYTF. The CDR3 bases are TGTGCCAGTAGTCTCCAGATTTACTATGGCTACACCTTC.

The chain combines TRBV2 with TRBJ2-5; 9 bases are shared with TRBD1. The DNA end is a closer match to TRBJ2-7, so the J assignment may be wrong. The CDR3 sequence is 13 residues long. Germline values: CDR1 SNHLY, CDR2 FYNNEI. CDR3 region: CASLQGAGYEQYF. CDR3 in DNA: TGTGCCAGCTTACAGGGGGCGGGCTACGAGCAGTACTTC.

This sequence joins TRBV6-5 and TRBJ2-6; possibly TRBD1 for D (6 bases). The CDR3 has 14 amino acids. Germline CDR1 is MNHEY and CDR2 is SVGAGI. The V gene lost 10 bases and the J gene lost 2 bases, with 12 bases spanning the gap. CDR3 nucleotide sequence: TGTGCCACTCACAGGGTTGCTGGGGCCAACGTCCTGACTTTC. Its translation: CATHRVAGANVLTF.

This clone was counted a single time. V and J are TRBV19 and TRBJ1-2; D not certain. The CDR3 spans 11 residues. CDR1 is LNHDA, CDR2 SQIVND, per germline (reference sequence). V was cut by 8 bases and J by 4 bases, with 8 bases left in between. CDR3 loop: CASDGGYGYTF. The CDR3 DNA reads TGTGCCAGTGATGGAGGCTATGGCTACACCTTC.

The rearrangement joins TRBV4-1 to TRBJ1-2; D is perhaps TRBD1 (5 bases). Deletions cut 1 base from V and 1 base from J, with 16 bases between. Germline CDR1 reads MGHRA; CDR2 reads YSYEKL. This CDR3 comprises 17 residues. CDR3 loop: CASSQGGYKKGNYGYTF. Here the CDR3 DNA reads TGCGCCAGCAGCCAAGGGGGCTATAAGAAGGGTAACTATGGCTACACCTTC.

J is TRBJ2-1 and V is TRBV19; 7 bases agree with TRBD1. The germline V gene has CDR1 LNHDA and CDR2 SQIVND (reference sequence). The junction had 8 bases not matched to a gene; V was cut back by 7 bases and J by 8 bases. The length of the CDR3 is 13 residues. Written as DNA, the CDR3 is TGTGCCAGTACCTTGACAGGGAGCCATGAGCAGTTCTTC. Translating it yields CASTLTGSHEQFF.

The chain uses TRBV5-1 and TRBJ1-1; tentatively, D is TRBD1 (5 bases). CDR3 length equals 12 residues. The germline V gene has CDR1 SGHRS and CDR2 YFSETQ. V gave up 0 bases and J gave up 10 bases, with 10 bases separating them. The CDR3 reads CASSLGAGGAFF. For the CDR3, the DNA is TGCGCCAGCAGCTTGGGAGCGGGGGGAGCTTTCTTT.

Remarks on this clone: Its ends do not fully match the called genes, so a read error is possible. The rearrangement links TRBV15 to TRBJ1-4; the D gene is possibly TRBD1 (5 bases). The CDR3 is 12 amino acids. The germline gives CDR1 LNHNV, CDR2 YYDKDF (reference sequence). The CDR3, as DNA: TGTGCCACCAGGGGGGGGGATGAGAAACTGTTTTTT. It is translated as CATRGGDEKLFF.

The chain joins TRBV10-3 to TRBJ2-3; 7 bases line up with TRBD2. Germline V gene lookup returns CDR1 ENHRY and CDR2 SYGVKD. The junction had 11 bases not matched to a gene; V was cut back by 3 bases and J by 5 bases. The CDR3 covers 16 residues. Here the CDR3 DNA reads TGTGCCATCAGTGAACGCGGCGGGGGAGGAAAAGATACGCAGTATTTT. It yields the protein CAISERGGGGKDTQYF.

The gene calls are TRBV7-2 and TRBJ2-5; D could derive from TRBD1 or TRBD2 (6 bases each). Per germline, CDR1 SGHTA and CDR2 FQGNSA. The V end was cut by 5 bases, the J end by 4 bases, with 11 bases between. This CDR3 spans 13 amino acids. The CDR3: CASSLGGRETQYF. The CDR3 DNA reads as TGTGCCAGCAGCCTAGGGGGGCGAGAGACCCAGTACTTC.

The rearrangement joins TRBV15 to TRBJ2-1; D may be TRBD1 (6 bases). The CDR3 covers 16 residues. V lost 3 bases and J lost 8, with 20 bases in between. Germline CDR1 reads LNHNV; CDR2 reads YYDKDF (reference sequence). CDR3 DNA: TGTGCCACCAGCAGGGGCCGGCAGGGGCTTTGGTATGAGCAGTTCTTC. The encoded protein is CATSRGRQGLWYEQFF.

The V call is TRBV5-6, the J call TRBJ1-3; 7 nucleotides line up with TRBD1. The V segment lost 0 bases and the J segment 0 bases; nucleotides outside the gene matches: 9. The CDR3 runs to 18 residues. CDR1 and CDR2 from the germline V gene are SGHDT and YYEEEE. The CDR3 bases are TGTGCCAGCAGCTTGGCCGAAAGGGGGCCATACTCTGGAAACACCATATATTTT. It translates to CASSLAERGPYSGNTIYF.